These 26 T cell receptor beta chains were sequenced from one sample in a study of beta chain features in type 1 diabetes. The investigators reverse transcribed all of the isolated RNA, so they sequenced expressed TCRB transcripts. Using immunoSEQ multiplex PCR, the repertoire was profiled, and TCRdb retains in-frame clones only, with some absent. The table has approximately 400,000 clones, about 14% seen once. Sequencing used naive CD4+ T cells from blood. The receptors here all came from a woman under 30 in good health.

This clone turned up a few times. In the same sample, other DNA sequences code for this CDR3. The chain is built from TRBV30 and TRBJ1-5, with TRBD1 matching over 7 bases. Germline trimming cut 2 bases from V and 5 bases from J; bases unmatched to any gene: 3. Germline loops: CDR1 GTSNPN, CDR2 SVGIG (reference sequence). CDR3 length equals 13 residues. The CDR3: CAWSPQGDQPQHF. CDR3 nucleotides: TGTGCCTGGAGTCCCCAGGGGGATCAGCCCCAGCATTTT.

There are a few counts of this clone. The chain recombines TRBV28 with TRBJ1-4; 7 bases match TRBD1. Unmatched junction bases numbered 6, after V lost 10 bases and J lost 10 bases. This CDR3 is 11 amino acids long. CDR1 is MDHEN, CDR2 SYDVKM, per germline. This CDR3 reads CATLAGGKLFF. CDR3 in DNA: TGTGCCACCCTTGCAGGGGGAAAACTGTTTTTT.

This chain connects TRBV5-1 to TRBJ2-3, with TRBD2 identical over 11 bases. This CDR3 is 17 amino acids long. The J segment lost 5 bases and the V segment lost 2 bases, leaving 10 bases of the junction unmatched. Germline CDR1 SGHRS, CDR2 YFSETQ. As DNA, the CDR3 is TGCGCCAGCAGCTTCGGTAGCGGGAGGGCCATAGGAGATACGCAGTATTTT. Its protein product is CASSFGSGRAIGDTQYF.

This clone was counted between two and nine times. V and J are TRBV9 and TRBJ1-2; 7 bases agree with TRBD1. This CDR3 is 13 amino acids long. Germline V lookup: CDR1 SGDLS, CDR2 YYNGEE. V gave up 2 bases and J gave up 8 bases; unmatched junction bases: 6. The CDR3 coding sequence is TGTGCCAGCAGCGTCTTCAGGGACAGCGGCTACACCTTC. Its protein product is CASSVFRDSGYTF.

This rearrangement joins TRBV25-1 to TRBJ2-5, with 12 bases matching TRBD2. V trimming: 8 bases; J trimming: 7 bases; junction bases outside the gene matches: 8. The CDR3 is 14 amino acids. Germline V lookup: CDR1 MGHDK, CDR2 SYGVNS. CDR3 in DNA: TGTGCCAGCCGACTAGCGGGAGAGTTGGTGACCCAGTACTTC. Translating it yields CASRLAGELVTQYF.

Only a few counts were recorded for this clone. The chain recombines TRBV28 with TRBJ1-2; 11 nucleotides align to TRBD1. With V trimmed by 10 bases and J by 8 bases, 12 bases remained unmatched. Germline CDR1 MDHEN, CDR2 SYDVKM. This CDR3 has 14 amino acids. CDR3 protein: CATTPGQGARGYTF. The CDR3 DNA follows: TGTGCCACCACCCCAGGACAGGGGGCACGGGGCTACACCTTC.

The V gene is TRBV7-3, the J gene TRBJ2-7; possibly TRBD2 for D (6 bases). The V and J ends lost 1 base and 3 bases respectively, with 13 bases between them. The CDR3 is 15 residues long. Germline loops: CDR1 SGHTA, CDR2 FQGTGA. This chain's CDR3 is CASSLKASADYEQYF. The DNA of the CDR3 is TGTGCCAGCAGCTTAAAGGCTAGCGCAGACTACGAGCAGTACTTC. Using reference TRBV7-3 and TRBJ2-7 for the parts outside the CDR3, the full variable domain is GAGVSQTPSNKVTEKGKYVELRCDPISGHTALYWYRQSLGQGPEFLIYFQGTGAADDSGLPNDRFFAVRPEGSVSTLKIQRTERGDSAVYLCASSLKASADYEQYFGPGTRLTVT.

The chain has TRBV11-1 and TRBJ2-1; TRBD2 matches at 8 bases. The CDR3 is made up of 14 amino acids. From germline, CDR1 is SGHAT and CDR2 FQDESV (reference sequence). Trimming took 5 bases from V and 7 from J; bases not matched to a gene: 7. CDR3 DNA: TGTGCCAGCAGCCTGGACGGGAGGGGTAATGAGCAGTTCTTC. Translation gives CASSLDGRGNEQFF.

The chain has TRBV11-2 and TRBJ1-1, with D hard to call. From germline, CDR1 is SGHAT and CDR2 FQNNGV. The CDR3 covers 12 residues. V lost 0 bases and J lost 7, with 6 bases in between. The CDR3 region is CASSLDVGEAFF. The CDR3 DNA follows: TGTGCCAGCAGCTTAGATGTCGGTGAAGCTTTCTTT.

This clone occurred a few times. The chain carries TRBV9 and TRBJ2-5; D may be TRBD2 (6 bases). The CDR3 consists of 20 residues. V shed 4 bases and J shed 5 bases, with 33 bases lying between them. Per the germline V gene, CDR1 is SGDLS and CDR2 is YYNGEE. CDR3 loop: CASSQGGKKGRGEGMETQYF. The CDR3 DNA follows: TGTGCCAGCAGCCAAGGAGGGAAAAAGGGAAGGGGTGAAGGTATGGAGACCCAGTACTTC.

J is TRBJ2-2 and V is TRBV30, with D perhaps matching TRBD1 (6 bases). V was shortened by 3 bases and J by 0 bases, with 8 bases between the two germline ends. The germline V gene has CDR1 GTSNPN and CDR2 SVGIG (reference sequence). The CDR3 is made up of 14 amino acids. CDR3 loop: CAWSGTSNTGELFF. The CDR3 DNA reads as TGTGCCTGGAGCGGGACATCGAACACCGGGGAGCTGTTTTTT. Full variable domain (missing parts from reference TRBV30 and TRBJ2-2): SQTIHQWPATLVQPVGSPLSLECTVEGTSNPNLYWYRQAAGRGLQLLFYSVGIGQISSEVPQNLSASRPQDRQFILSSKKLLLSDSGFYLCAWSGTSNTGELFFGEGSRLTVL.

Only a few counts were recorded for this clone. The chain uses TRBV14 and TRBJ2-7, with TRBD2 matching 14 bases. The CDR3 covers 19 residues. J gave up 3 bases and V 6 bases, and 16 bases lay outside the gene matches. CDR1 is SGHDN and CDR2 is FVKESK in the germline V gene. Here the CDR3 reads CASSPIPGTSGRVLYEQYF. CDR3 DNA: TGTGCCAGCAGTCCCATACCCGGGACTAGCGGGAGAGTTCTCTACGAGCAGTACTTC.

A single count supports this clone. The CDR3 coding sequence is TGTGCCAGCAGCTTATCCCGGGACAGGCAAGAGACCCAGTACTTC. Its translation is CASSLSRDRQETQYF. V and J are TRBV7-6 and TRBJ2-5; 8 positions match TRBD1. Germline loops: CDR1 SGHVS, CDR2 FNYEAQ. The V gene end was trimmed by 2 bases and the J gene end by 2 bases; junction bases not matched to a gene: 4. CDR3 length: 15 amino acids.

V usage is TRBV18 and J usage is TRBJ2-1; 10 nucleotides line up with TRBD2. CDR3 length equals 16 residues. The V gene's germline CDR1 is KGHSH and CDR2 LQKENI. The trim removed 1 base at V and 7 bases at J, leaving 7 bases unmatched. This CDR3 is CASSPRSGRTRNEQFF. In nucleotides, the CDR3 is TGTGCCAGCTCACCACGTAGCGGGAGGACGAGAAATGAGCAGTTCTTC.

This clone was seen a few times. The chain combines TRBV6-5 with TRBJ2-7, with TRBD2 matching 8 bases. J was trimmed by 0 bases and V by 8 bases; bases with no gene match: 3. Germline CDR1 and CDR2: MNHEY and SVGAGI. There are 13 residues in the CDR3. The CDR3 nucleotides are TGTGCCAGCCTTAGCGGGACCTCCTACGAGCAGTACTTC. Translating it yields CASLSGTSYEQYF.

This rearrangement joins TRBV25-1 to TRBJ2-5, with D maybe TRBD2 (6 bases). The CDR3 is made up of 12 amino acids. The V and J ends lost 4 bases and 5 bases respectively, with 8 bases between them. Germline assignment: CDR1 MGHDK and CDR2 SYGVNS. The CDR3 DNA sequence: TGTGCCAGCAGTGGCGGGACGGAGACCCAGTACTTC. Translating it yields CASSGGTETQYF.

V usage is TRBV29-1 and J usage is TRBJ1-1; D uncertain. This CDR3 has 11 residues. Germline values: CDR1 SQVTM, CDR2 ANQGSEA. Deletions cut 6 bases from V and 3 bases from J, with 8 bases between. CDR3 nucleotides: TGCAGCGTCCTCCGGGACACTGAAGCTTTCTTT. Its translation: CSVLRDTEAFF.

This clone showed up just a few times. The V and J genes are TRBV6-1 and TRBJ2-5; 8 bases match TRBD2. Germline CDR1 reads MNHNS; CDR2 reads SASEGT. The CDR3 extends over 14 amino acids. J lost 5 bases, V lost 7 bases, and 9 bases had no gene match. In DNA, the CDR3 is TGTGCCAGCACTTCGGGACTAGTTCTGGAGACCCAGTACTTC. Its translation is CASTSGLVLETQYF.

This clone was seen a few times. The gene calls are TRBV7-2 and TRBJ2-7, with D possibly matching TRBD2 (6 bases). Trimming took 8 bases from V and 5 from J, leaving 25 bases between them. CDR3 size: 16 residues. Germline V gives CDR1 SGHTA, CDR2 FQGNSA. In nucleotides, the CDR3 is TGTGCCAGCTCAATAGGGACCGGGACGCGGGGAAACGAGCAGTACTTC. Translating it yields CASSIGTGTRGNEQYF.

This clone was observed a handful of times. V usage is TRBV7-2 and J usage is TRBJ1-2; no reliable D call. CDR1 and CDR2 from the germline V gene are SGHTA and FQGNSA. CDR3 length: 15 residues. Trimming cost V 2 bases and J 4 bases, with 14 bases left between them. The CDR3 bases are TGTGCCAGCAGCTTATTCCTCCCGGCGGTCTATGGCTACACCTTC. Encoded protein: CASSLFLPAVYGYTF.

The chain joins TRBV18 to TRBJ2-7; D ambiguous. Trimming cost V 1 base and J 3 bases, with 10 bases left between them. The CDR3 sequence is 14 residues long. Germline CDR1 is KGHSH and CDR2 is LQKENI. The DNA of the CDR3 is TGTGCCAGCTCACCACGAACCCCCGGCTACGAGCAGTACTTC. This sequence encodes CASSPRTPGYEQYF.

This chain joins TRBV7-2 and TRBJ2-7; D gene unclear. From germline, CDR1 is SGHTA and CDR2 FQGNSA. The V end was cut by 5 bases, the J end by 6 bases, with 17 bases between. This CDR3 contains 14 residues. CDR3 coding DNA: TGTGCCAGCAGCGCCGACCTAGGCCCTCGCGAGCAGTACTTC. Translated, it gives CASSADLGPREQYF.

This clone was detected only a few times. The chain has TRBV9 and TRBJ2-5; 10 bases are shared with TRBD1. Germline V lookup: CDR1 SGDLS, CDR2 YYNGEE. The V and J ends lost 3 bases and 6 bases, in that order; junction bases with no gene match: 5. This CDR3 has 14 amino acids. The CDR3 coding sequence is TGTGCCAGCAGCGGGGGACAGGGGATACAGACCCAGTACTTC. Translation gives CASSGGQGIQTQYF. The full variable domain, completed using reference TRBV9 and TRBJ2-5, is DSGVTQTPKHLITATGQRVTLRCSPRSGDLSVYWYQQSLDQGLQFLIQYYNGEERAKGNILERFSAQQFPDLHSELNLSSLELGDSALYFCASSGGQGIQTQYFGPGTRLLVL.

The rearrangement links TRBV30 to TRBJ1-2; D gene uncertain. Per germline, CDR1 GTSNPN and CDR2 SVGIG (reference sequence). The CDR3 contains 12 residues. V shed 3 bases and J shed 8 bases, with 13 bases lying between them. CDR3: CAWRLRYAGYTF. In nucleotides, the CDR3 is TGTGCCTGGAGGTTGAGGTACGCAGGCTACACCTTC. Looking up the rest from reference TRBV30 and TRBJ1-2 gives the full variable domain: SQTIHQWPATLVQPVGSPLSLECTVEGTSNPNLYWYRQAAGRGLQLLFYSVGIGQISSEVPQNLSASRPQDRQFILSSKKLLLSDSGFYLCAWRLRYAGYTFGSGTRLTVV.

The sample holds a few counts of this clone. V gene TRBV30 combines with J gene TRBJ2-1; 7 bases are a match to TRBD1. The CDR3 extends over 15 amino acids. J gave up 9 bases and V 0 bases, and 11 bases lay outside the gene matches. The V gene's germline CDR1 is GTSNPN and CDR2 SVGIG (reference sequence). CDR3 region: CAWSVPDRAVGEQFF. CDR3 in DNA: TGTGCCTGGAGTGTACCCGACAGGGCGGTGGGTGAGCAGTTCTTC.

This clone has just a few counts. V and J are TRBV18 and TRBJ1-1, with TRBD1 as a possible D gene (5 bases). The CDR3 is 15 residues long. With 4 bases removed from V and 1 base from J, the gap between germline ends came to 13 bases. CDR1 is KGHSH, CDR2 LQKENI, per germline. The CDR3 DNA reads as TGTGCCAGCTCACGGGGCTACCCGGAGAACACTGAAGCTTTCTTT. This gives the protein CASSRGYPENTEAFF. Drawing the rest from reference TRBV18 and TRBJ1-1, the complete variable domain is NAGVMQNPRHLVRRRGQEARLRCSPMKGHSHVYWYRQLPEEGLKFMVYLQKENIIDESGMPKERFSAEFPKEGPSILRIQQVVRGDSAAYFCASSRGYPENTEAFFGQGTRLTVV.